These T cell receptor beta chains were read from a single sample in a study of T cell repertoires in cytomegalovirus infection. MiXCR, run by TCRdb on the reads, gives a single entry per CDR3 protein. The sample includes 400,000 or so distinct CDR3 sequences, 31% seen only once; the top ten take roughly 15%. The sample consisted of PBMCs. These receptors were obtained from a human donor in good health (CMV status not recorded). Some clones in this sample may be carry-over from other donors' samples. Each CDR3 is given with its conserved first and last residue. A D gene is named only where the DNA matches it firmly. Clone size is given for some rows only: seen once, a few or many times, or a class if the clone is expanded.

v_gene: TRBV5-1
d_gene: -
abundance: few
j_gene: TRBJ2-5
CDR3nt: TGCGCCAGCAGCTTGGCCAGGGGTTCAGGTCAAGAGACCCAGTACTTC
CDR3aa: CASSLARGSGQETQYF

v_gene: TRBV27
d_gene: -
abundance: -
j_gene: TRBJ1-5
CDR3nt: TGTGCCAGCAGGATGCAGGGTCAGCCCCAGCATTTT
CDR3aa: CASRMQGQPQHF

v_gene: TRBV6-6
d_gene: TRBD2
abundance: -
j_gene: TRBJ2-1
CDR3nt: TGTGCCAGCAGTTACGAAGCGGGGGGTTTCTACAATGAGCAGTTCTTC
CDR3aa: CASSYEAGGFYNEQFF

v_gene: TRBV5-5
d_gene: TRBD2
abundance: -
j_gene: TRBJ2-1
CDR3nt: TGTGCCAGCAGCTTGGCGGGGGGGCAAAACAATGAGCAGTTCTTC
CDR3aa: CASSLAGGQNNEQFF

v_gene: TRBV2
d_gene: TRBD2
abundance: -
j_gene: TRBJ2-1
CDR3nt: TGTGCCAGCACCTCGACGGGGGGAAATGAGCAGTTCTTC
CDR3aa: CASTSTGGNEQFF

v_gene: TRBV28
d_gene: TRBD1
abundance: many
j_gene: TRBJ1-2
CDR3nt: TGTGCCAGCAGTTTGGCCGGGACAGGCGGCTATGGCTACACCTTC
CDR3aa: CASSLAGTGGYGYTF

v_gene: TRBV4-1
d_gene: -
abundance: -
j_gene: TRBJ1-1
CDR3nt: TGCGCCAGCAGCCAACCAACGGGGGACGGTATCAACACTGAAGCTTTCTTT
CDR3aa: CASSQPTGDGINTEAFF

v_gene: TRBV6-1
d_gene: TRBD1
abundance: few
j_gene: TRBJ2-7
CDR3nt: TGTGCCAGCAATCAAGCGACAGGGTTTTTGCGGGAGCAGTACTTC
CDR3aa: CASNQATGFLREQYF

v_gene: TRBV2
d_gene: -
abundance: few
j_gene: TRBJ1-4
CDR3nt: TGTGCCAGCACCTTGAGGGGGATCGGGAAACTGTTTTTT
CDR3aa: CASTLRGIGKLFF

v_gene: TRBV27
d_gene: -
abundance: -
j_gene: TRBJ1-1
CDR3nt: TGTGCCAGAAGTGACATCTCGAACACTGAAGCTTTCTTT
CDR3aa: CARSDISNTEAFF

v_gene: TRBV27
d_gene: -
abundance: many
j_gene: TRBJ1-6
CDR3nt: TGTGCCAGCAGCCCGCTACAGAATAATTCACCCCTCCACTTT
CDR3aa: CASSPLQNNSPLHF

v_gene: TRBV7-2
d_gene: -
abundance: many
j_gene: TRBJ2-7
CDR3nt: TGTGCCAGCAGCCCATACACGAGCTACGAGCAGTACTTC
CDR3aa: CASSPYTSYEQYF

v_gene: TRBV6-6
d_gene: -
abundance: many
j_gene: TRBJ1-5
CDR3nt: TGTGCCAGCAGTTACTTGATGACAGGTTTTGTGTCGGCTCAGCCCCAGCATTTT
CDR3aa: CASSYLMTGFVSAQPQHF

v_gene: TRBV5-4
d_gene: -
abundance: few
j_gene: TRBJ1-1
CDR3nt: TGTGCCAGCAGCCGCGCCGGGACGGTGAATACTGAAGCTTTCTTT
CDR3aa: CASSRAGTVNTEAFF

v_gene: TRBV12-3/TRBV12-4
d_gene: -
abundance: many
j_gene: TRBJ1-2
CDR3nt: TGTGCCAGCAGTTTAAGGGGGGGACTCCCTGATTCTTACACCTTC
CDR3aa: CASSLRGGLPDSYTF

v_gene: TRBV25-1
d_gene: -
abundance: -
j_gene: TRBJ2-1
CDR3nt: TGTGCCAGCAGTGGGACTGACAATGAGCAGTTCTTC
CDR3aa: CASSGTDNEQFF

v_gene: TRBV5-4
d_gene: TRBD1
abundance: -
j_gene: TRBJ1-6
CDR3nt: TGTGCCAGCAGCTCAAAGGACAGGGAGAATTCACCCCTCCACTTT
CDR3aa: CASSSKDRENSPLHF

v_gene: TRBV11-1
d_gene: -
abundance: -
j_gene: TRBJ1-1
CDR3nt: TGTGCCAGCAGCTTGAGACAGTCGAGCACTGAAGCTTTCTTT
CDR3aa: CASSLRQSSTEAFF

v_gene: TRBV20-1
d_gene: TRBD1
abundance: few
j_gene: TRBJ1-5
CDR3nt: TGCAGTGCTAGAGCGGGAGGGGGCGCCGGCAATCAGCCCCAGCATTTT
CDR3aa: CSARAGGGAGNQPQHF

v_gene: TRBV2
d_gene: -
abundance: -
j_gene: TRBJ1-5
CDR3nt: TGTGCCAGCAGTGAAAGGGCAGGGAGCAATCAGCCCCAGCATTTT
CDR3aa: CASSERAGSNQPQHF

v_gene: TRBV20-1
d_gene: -
abundance: -
j_gene: TRBJ2-7
CDR3nt: TGCAGTGCTATCAAGGGGGGACCCTACGAGCAGTACTTC
CDR3aa: CSAIKGGPYEQYF

v_gene: TRBV12-5
d_gene: -
abundance: few
j_gene: TRBJ2-5
CDR3nt: TGTGCTAGTATTGTGCAGCTAAGTATCCAAGAGACCCAGTACTTC
CDR3aa: CASIVQLSIQETQYF

v_gene: TRBV7-2
d_gene: -
abundance: many
j_gene: TRBJ2-3
CDR3nt: TGTGCCAGCAGCTTAGCGTCCCGGAGCACAGATACGCAGTATTTT
CDR3aa: CASSLASRSTDTQYF

v_gene: TRBV20-1
d_gene: -
abundance: -
j_gene: TRBJ1-1
CDR3nt: TGCGCGAAAAAAGGGGTACGTAGCGTGGGGAACACTGAAGCTTTCTTT
CDR3aa: CAKKGVRSVGNTEAFF

v_gene: TRBV12-3/TRBV12-4
d_gene: -
abundance: -
j_gene: TRBJ2-6
CDR3nt: TGTGCCAGCAGCCCAGCCCTCTCTGGGGCCAACGTCCTGACTTTC
CDR3aa: CASSPALSGANVLTF

v_gene: TRBV12-3/TRBV12-4
d_gene: -
abundance: many
j_gene: TRBJ1-1
CDR3nt: TGTGCCAGCAGTTTCGGGGGGCCCTCAACGACCCTAGAAGCTTTCTTT
CDR3aa: CASSFGGPSTTLEAFF

v_gene: TRBV10-3
d_gene: TRBD1
abundance: -
j_gene: TRBJ1-2
CDR3nt: TGTGCCATCACCTTAGACAGGGACTATGGCTACACCTTC
CDR3aa: CAITLDRDYGYTF

v_gene: TRBV7-2
d_gene: -
abundance: few
j_gene: TRBJ2-5
CDR3nt: TGTGCCAGCACCTGGGCCGCGAACAACCAAGAGACCCAGTACTTC
CDR3aa: CASTWAANNQETQYF

v_gene: TRBV2
d_gene: -
abundance: -
j_gene: TRBJ2-1
CDR3nt: TGTGCCAGCATAGGGAGCAGGGATCTTTTGTCATCCTACAATGAGCAGTTCTTC
CDR3aa: CASIGSRDLLSSYNEQFF

v_gene: TRBV12-3/TRBV12-4
d_gene: -
abundance: once
j_gene: TRBJ1-1
CDR3nt: TGTGACAGCAGTTTATCGCCGGTCTTGAACACTGAAGCTCTCTTT
CDR3aa: CDSSLSPVLNTEALF

v_gene: TRBV12-5
d_gene: -
abundance: few
j_gene: TRBJ2-1
CDR3nt: TGTGCTAGTGGCCACGCCTGGGGTGAGCAGTTCTTC
CDR3aa: CASGHAWGEQFF

v_gene: TRBV7-2
d_gene: -
abundance: many
j_gene: TRBJ2-4
CDR3nt: TGTGCCAGCAGCGCAAGCGGGTCGGCCAAAAACATTCAGTACTTC
CDR3aa: CASSASGSAKNIQYF

v_gene: TRBV12-3/TRBV12-4
d_gene: -
abundance: many
j_gene: TRBJ2-7
CDR3nt: TGTGCCAGCAGTTTGGGAAGCCCCGGGATCTACGAGCAGTACTTC
CDR3aa: CASSLGSPGIYEQYF

v_gene: TRBV7-9
d_gene: -
abundance: many
j_gene: TRBJ1-1
CDR3nt: TGTGCCAGCAGCTTAGAGAGTCAACTCCGAAGGAACACTGAAGCTTTCTTT
CDR3aa: CASSLESQLRRNTEAFF

v_gene: TRBV27
d_gene: TRBD1
abundance: few
j_gene: TRBJ1-2
CDR3nt: TGTGCCAGCAGTCCGTTGGGGACAGGGGATGGCTACACCTTC
CDR3aa: CASSPLGTGDGYTF

v_gene: TRBV6-5
d_gene: TRBD1
abundance: -
j_gene: TRBJ2-4
CDR3nt: TGTGCCAGTTCCCGGACAGGGTGGGACATTCAGTACTTC
CDR3aa: CASSRTGWDIQYF

v_gene: TRBV6-2/TRBV6-3
d_gene: -
abundance: few
j_gene: TRBJ1-3
CDR3nt: TGTGCCAGCAGTTACTTCGTGACAGCGTCCTCTGGAAACACCATATATTTT
CDR3aa: CASSYFVTASSGNTIYF

v_gene: TRBV12-3/TRBV12-4
d_gene: -
abundance: many
j_gene: TRBJ2-1
CDR3nt: TGTGCCAGCAGTCAGGGGGGACGGTACAATGAGCAGTTCTTC
CDR3aa: CASSQGGRYNEQFF

v_gene: TRBV25-1
d_gene: -
abundance: few
j_gene: TRBJ2-3
CDR3nt: TGTGCCAGCAGTGCCAATCTAGATACGCAGTATTTT
CDR3aa: CASSANLDTQYF

v_gene: TRBV2
d_gene: -
abundance: -
j_gene: TRBJ2-2
CDR3nt: TGTGCCAGCAGTGAAACAGCTTCGAACACCGGGGAGCTGTTTTTT
CDR3aa: CASSETASNTGELFF

v_gene: TRBV7-7
d_gene: -
abundance: -
j_gene: TRBJ2-5
CDR3nt: TGTGCTAGCAGCCTCGACCGGGCGGGGAGAGAGACCCAGTACTTC
CDR3aa: CASSLDRAGRETQYF

v_gene: TRBV11-2
d_gene: -
abundance: few
j_gene: TRBJ2-2
CDR3nt: TGTGCCAGCAGCTTTGAGTTAGGATATGGCCGGGGCGGGGAGCTGTTTTTT
CDR3aa: CASSFELGYGRGGELFF

v_gene: TRBV12-3/TRBV12-4
d_gene: -
abundance: many
j_gene: TRBJ2-7
CDR3nt: TGTGCCAGCAGTTTTTTCTCCTCCTACGAGCAGTACTTC
CDR3aa: CASSFFSSYEQYF

v_gene: TRBV5-1
d_gene: -
abundance: -
j_gene: TRBJ1-1
CDR3nt: TGCGCCAGCAGCTGGCGCCGTGGACAATCGAACACTGAAGCTTTCTTT
CDR3aa: CASSWRRGQSNTEAFF

v_gene: TRBV15
d_gene: -
abundance: once
j_gene: TRBJ2-5
CDR3nt: TGTGCCACCAGCAGGAGGGACAGGCGGGGGGGAGAGACCCAGTACTTC
CDR3aa: CATSRRDRRGGETQYF

v_gene: TRBV19
d_gene: -
abundance: -
j_gene: TRBJ1-1
CDR3nt: TGTGCCAGTAGTATAGGAGGCAGGGGTAGCACTGAAGCTTTCTTT
CDR3aa: CASSIGGRGSTEAFF

v_gene: TRBV6-6
d_gene: -
abundance: -
j_gene: TRBJ1-2
CDR3nt: TGTGCCAGCACCCGGGGGGGGGCAGACGGCTACACCTTC
CDR3aa: CASTRGGADGYTF

v_gene: TRBV11-2
d_gene: -
abundance: many
j_gene: TRBJ2-5
CDR3nt: TGTGCCAGCAGCTCGGCGGTGGGGGACCAGTACTTC
CDR3aa: CASSSAVGDQYF

v_gene: TRBV9
d_gene: TRBD1
abundance: -
j_gene: TRBJ1-1
CDR3nt: TGTGCCAGCAGCGGTACAGGGGTGACTGAAGCTTTCTTT
CDR3aa: CASSGTGVTEAFF

v_gene: TRBV7-8
d_gene: TRBD2
abundance: many
j_gene: TRBJ2-1
CDR3nt: TGTGCCAGCAGCGCCACTAGCGGGGGCTACAATGAGCAGTTCTTC
CDR3aa: CASSATSGGYNEQFF

v_gene: TRBV6-4
d_gene: -
abundance: -
j_gene: TRBJ1-4
CDR3nt: TGTGCCAGCAGTGCCCGAGAGAGATTTCAGGGAAATACAACTAATGAAAAACTGTTTTTT
CDR3aa: CASSARERFQGNTTNEKLFF